This T cell receptor beta chain came from a study of blood T cells in healthy people across ages. Study-wide results and limits: Unknown donor CMV status possibly confounded expanded clonotype changes. Considered underestimates were the diversity estimates obtained from one million T cells.

This clonotype has ten or more counts. Its antigen is unknown. Sample-barcoded 5' priming and a J-beta primer mix drove a second PCR of about 6 to 12 cycles. A template-switch adaptor with 12 random nucleotides tagged each cDNA molecule. Each CDR3 protein is one row after TCRdb ran MiXCR on the 5' RACE reads. This table holds under 2 million distinct CDR3 sequences, 30% to 40% found once. Sequencing input: blood. This receptor was taken from a woman aged 30 to 39 in good health.

Here the CDR3 reads CSVSGQGLYNEQFF. The DNA for the CDR3 is TGCAGCGTTTCTGGACAGGGGCTCTACAATGAGCAGTTCTTC. The chain employs TRBV29-1 and TRBJ2-1, with 9 bases identical to TRBD1. The CDR3 is 14 amino acids. V was pared by 5 bases and J by 3 bases, with 5 bases of the junction left unmatched. The germline CDR1 and CDR2 sequences are SQVTM and ANQGSEA.